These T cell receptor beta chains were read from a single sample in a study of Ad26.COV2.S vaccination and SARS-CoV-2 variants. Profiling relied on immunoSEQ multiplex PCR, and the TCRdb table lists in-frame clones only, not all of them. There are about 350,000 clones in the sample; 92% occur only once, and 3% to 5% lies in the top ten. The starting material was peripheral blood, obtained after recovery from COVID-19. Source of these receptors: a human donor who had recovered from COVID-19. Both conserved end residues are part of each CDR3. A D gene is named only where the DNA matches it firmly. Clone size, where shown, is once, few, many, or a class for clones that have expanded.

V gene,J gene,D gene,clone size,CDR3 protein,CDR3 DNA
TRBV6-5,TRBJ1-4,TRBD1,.,CASSSRDRGETRLFF,TGTGCCAGCAGTTCCAGGGACAGGGGCGAAACAAGGCTGTTTTTT
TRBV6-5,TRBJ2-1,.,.,CASSYSKSEDEQFF,TGTGCCAGCAGTTACTCGAAAAGCGAGGATGAGCAGTTCTTC
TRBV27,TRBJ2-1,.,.,CASSLPLRNEQFF,TGTGCCAGCAGTTTACCCTTGCGCAATGAGCAGTTCTTC
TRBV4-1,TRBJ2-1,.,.,CASSPGALPGHNEQFF,TGCGCCAGCAGCCCAGGGGCACTTCCAGGACACAATGAGCAGTTCTTC
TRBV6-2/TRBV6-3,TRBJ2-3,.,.,CASSSMGGPTDTQYF,TGTGCCAGCAGTTCGATGGGGGGCCCCACAGATACGCAGTATTTT
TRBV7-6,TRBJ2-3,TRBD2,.,CASSSRQAGGPIDTQYF,TGTGCCAGCAGCTCACGGCAAGCGGGGGGCCCCATAGATACGCAGTATTTT
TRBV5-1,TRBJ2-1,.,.,CASSLEQPSYNEQFF,TGCGCCAGCAGCTTGGAACAGCCATCCTACAATGAGCAGTTCTTC
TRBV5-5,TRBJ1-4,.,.,CASRLTGPNEKLFF,TGTGCCAGCAGACTAACAGGGCCCAATGAAAAACTGTTTTTT
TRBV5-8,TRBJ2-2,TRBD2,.,CASSRPTSGTNTGELFF,TGTGCCAGCAGCAGACCTACTAGCGGGACGAACACCGGGGAGCTGTTTTTT
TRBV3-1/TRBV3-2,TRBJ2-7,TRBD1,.,CASSQDLAGGAYEQYF,TGTGCCAGCAGCCAAGATTTGGCAGGGGGAGCCTACGAGCAGTACTTC
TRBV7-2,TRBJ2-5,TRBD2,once,CASSLSAAGSQETQYF,TGTGCCAGCAGCTTAAGTGCAGCGGGGAGCCAAGAGACCCAGTACTTC
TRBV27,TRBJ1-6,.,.,CASSFGEDLNSPLHF,TGTGCCAGCAGTTTTGGTGAGGATCTAAATTCACCCCTCCACTTT